This T cell receptor (beta chain) was captured in a study of blood T cell repertoires in COVID-19. In terms of age and location, participants ranged from roughly 18 to 95 years and lived in about two dozen US areas. The count of this clone is one. The germline gives CDR1 DFQATT, CDR2 SNEGSKA (reference sequence). Unmatched junction bases numbered 3, after V lost 3 bases and J lost 7 bases. The CDR3 has 13 residues. In the authors' methods: Quantification of nucleated cells was approximated via reference gene primer amplification. Clones were read by immunoSEQ multiplex PCR, and TCRdb kept only the in-frame ones, dropping some. V and J calls and clone size follow that table, whereas D and trimming were derived from the DNA. The table includes under 500,000 clones, nearly 90% detected once.

The sequence derives from a woman between 18 and 30 years old with acute COVID-19. Sequenced: PBMCs or T cells enriched from blood (not recorded which). The chain links TRBV20-1 to TRBJ2-1; TRBD2 agrees at 10 bases. The CDR3 DNA sequence: TGCAGTGCTAGTCCGGGACTAGCGAATGAGCAGTTCTTC. It encodes CSASPGLANEQFF.